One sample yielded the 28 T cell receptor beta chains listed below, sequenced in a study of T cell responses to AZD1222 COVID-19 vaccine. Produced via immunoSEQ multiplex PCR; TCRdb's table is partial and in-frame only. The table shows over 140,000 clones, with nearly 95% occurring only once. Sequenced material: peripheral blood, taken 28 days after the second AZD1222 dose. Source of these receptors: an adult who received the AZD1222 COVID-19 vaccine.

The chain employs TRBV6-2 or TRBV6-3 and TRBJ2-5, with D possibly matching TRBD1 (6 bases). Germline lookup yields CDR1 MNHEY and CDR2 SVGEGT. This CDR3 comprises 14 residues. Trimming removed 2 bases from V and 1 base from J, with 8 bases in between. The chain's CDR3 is CASSYRGFQETQYF. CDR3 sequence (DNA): TGTGCCAGCAGTTACAGGGGGTTCCAAGAGACCCAGTACTTC.

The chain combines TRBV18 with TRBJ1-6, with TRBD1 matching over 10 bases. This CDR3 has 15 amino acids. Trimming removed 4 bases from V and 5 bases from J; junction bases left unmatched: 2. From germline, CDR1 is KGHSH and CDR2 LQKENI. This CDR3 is CASSLGTGDNSPLHF. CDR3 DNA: TGTGCCAGCTCACTCGGGACAGGGGATAATTCACCCCTCCACTTT.

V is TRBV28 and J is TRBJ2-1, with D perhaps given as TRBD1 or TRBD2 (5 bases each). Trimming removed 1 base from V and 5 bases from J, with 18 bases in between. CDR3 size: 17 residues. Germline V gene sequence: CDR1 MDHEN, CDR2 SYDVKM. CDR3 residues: CASSLSGRVAEDNEQFF. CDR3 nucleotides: TGTGCCAGCAGTTTATCGGGGCGGGTAGCCGAGGACAATGAGCAGTTCTTC. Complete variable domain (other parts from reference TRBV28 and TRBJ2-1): DVKVTQSSRYLVKRTGEKVFLECVQDMDHENMFWYRQDPGLGLRLIYFSYDVKMKEKGDIPEGYSVSREKKERFSLILESASTNQTSMYLCASSLSGRVAEDNEQFFGPGTRLTVL.

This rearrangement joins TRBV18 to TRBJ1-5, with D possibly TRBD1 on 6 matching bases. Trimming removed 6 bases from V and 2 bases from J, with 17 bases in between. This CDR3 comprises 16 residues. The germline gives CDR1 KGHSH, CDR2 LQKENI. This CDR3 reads CASSPGEGRGNQPQHF. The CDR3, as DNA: TGTGCCAGCTCCCCAGGGGAGGGGCGGGGCAATCAGCCCCAGCATTTT.

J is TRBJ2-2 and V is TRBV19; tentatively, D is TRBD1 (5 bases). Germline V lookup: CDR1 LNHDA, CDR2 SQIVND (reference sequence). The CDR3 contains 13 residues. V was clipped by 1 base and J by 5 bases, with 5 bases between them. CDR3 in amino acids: CASSIAGTGELFF. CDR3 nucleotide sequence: TGTGCCAGTAGTATAGCAGGGACCGGGGAGCTGTTTTTT.

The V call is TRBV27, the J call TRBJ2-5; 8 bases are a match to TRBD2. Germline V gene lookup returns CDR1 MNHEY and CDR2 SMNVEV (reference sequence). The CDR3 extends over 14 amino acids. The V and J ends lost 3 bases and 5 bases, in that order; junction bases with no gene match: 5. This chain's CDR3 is CASSLGTSHETQYF. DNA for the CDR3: TGTGCCAGCAGTTTGGGGACTAGTCATGAGACCCAGTACTTC.

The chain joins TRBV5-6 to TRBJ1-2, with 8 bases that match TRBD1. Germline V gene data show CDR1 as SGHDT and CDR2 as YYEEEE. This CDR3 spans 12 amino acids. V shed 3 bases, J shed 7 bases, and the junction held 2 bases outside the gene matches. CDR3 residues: CASSSTGAGYTF. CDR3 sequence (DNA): TGTGCCAGCAGCTCGACAGGGGCTGGCTACACCTTC.

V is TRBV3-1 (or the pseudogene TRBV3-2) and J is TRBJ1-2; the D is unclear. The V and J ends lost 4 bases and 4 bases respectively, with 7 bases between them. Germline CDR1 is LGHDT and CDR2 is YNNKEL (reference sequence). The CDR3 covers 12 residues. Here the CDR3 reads CASSLGGYGYTF. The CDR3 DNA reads TGTGCCAGCAGCCTCGGAGGCTATGGCTACACCTTC.

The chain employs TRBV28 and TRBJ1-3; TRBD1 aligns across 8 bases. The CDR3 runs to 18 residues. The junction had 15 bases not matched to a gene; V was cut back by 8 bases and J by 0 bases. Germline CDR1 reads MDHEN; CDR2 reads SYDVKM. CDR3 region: CASGPIGTGAYSGNTIYF. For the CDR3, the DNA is TGTGCCAGCGGACCGATCGGGACAGGTGCCTACTCTGGAAACACCATATATTTT. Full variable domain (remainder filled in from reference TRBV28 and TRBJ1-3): DVKVTQSSRYLVKRTGEKVFLECVQDMDHENMFWYRQDPGLGLRLIYFSYDVKMKEKGDIPEGYSVSREKKERFSLILESASTNQTSMYLCASGPIGTGAYSGNTIYFGEGSWLTVV.

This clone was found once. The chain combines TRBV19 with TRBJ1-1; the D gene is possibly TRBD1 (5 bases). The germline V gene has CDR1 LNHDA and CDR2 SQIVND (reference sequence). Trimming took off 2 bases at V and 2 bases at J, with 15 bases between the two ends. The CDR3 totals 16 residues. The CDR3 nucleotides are TGTGCCAGTAGTATATCTGGGGCAGGGTATAACACTGAAGCTTTCTTT. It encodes CASSISGAGYNTEAFF.

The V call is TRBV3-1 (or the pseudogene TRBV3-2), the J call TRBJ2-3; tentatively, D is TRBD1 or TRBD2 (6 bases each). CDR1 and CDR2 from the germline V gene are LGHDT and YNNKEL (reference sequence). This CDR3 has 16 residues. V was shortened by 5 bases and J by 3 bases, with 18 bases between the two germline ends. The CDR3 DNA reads TGTGCCAGCAGCTTCGGAGGAGGGGGGATAACAGATACGCAGTATTTT. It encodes CASSFGGGGITDTQYF.

The CDR3 sequence: CASRGPATSGKSYNEQFF. Written as DNA, the CDR3 is TGTGCCAGCAGGGGGCCAGCCACTAGCGGGAAGTCCTACAATGAGCAGTTCTTC. This chain joins TRBV3-1 (or the pseudogene TRBV3-2) and TRBJ2-1; TRBD2 agrees at 10 bases. The trim removed 6 bases at V and 1 base at J, leaving 12 bases unmatched. The CDR3 totals 18 residues. The germline CDR1 and CDR2 sequences are LGHDT and YNNKEL (reference sequence).

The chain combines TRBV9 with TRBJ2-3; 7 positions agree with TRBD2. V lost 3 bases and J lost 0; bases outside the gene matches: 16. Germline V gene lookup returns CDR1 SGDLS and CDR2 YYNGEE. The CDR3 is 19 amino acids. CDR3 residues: CASSAGRSSGVPSTDTQYF. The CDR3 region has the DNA TGTGCCAGCAGCGCGGGTCGCTCTAGCGGCGTCCCAAGCACAGATACGCAGTATTTT.

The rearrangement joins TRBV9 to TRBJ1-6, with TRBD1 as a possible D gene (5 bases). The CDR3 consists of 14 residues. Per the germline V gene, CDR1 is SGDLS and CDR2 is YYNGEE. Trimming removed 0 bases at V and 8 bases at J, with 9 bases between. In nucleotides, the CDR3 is TGTGCCAGCAGCGTAGGGTTAGGGGATTCACCCCTCCACTTT. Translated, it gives CASSVGLGDSPLHF.

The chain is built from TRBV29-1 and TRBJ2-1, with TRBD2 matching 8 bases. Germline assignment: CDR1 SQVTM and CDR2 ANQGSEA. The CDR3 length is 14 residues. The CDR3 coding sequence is TGCATCACTCGGGGCGGGAGGAACTACAATGAGCAGTTCTTC. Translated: CITRGGRNYNEQFF.

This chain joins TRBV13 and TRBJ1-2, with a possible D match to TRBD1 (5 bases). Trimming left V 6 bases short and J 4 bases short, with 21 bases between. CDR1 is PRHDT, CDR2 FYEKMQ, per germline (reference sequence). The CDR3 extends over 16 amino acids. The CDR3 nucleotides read TGTGCCAGCAGTGGGAGTTGGGGGACTTATCGCTATGGCTACACCTTC. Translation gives CASSGSWGTYRYGYTF.

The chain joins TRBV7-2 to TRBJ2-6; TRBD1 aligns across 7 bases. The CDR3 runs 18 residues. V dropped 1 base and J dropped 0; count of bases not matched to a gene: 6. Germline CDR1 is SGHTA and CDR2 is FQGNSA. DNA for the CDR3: TGTGCCAGCAGCTTAGTGGCAGGGGGACCCTCTGGGGCCAACGTCCTGACTTTC. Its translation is CASSLVAGGPSGANVLTF.

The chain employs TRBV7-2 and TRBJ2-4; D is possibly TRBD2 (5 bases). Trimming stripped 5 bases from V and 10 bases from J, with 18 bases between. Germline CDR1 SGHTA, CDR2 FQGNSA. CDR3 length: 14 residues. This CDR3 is CASSPNSYSGIQYF. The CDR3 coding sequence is TGTGCCAGCAGCCCCAACTCTTACAGCGGAATTCAGTACTTC.

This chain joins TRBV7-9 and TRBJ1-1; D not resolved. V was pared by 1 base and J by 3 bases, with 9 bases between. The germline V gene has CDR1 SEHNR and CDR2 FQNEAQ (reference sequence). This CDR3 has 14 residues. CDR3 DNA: TGTGCCAGCAGCTTAGTCCGAACACACACTGAAGCTTTCTTT. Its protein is CASSLVRTHTEAFF.

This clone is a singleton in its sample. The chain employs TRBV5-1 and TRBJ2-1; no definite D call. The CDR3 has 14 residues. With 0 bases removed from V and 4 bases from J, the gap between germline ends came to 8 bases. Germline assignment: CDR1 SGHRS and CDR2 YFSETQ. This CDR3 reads CASSLGPAYNEQFF. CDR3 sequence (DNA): TGCGCCAGCAGCTTGGGACCCGCTTACAATGAGCAGTTCTTC.

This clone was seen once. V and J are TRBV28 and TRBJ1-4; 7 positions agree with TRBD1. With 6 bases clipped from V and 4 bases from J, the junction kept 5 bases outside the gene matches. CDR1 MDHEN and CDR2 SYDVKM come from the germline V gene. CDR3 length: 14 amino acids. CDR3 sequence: CASSNYRGNEKLFF. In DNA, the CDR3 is TGTGCCAGCAGCAATTACAGGGGTAATGAAAAACTGTTTTTT.

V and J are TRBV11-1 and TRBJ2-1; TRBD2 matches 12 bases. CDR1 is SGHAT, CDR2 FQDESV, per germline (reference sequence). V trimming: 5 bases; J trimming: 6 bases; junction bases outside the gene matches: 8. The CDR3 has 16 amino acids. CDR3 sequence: CASSPPGLAGFNEQFF. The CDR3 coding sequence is TGTGCCAGCAGCCCACCCGGACTAGCGGGATTCAATGAGCAGTTCTTC.

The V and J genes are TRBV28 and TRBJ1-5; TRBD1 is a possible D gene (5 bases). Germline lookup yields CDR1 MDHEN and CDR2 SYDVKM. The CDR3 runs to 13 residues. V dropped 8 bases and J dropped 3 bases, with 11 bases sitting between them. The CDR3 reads CASRRDPNQPQHF. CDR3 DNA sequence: TGTGCCAGCCGCCGGGACCCCAATCAGCCCCAGCATTTT.

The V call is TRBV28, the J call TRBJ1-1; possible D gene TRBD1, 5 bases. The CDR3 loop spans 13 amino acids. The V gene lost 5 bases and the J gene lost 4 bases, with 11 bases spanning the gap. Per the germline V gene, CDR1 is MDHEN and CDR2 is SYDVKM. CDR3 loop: CASSRDASTEAFF. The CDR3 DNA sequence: TGTGCCAGCAGTCGGGACGCATCCACTGAAGCTTTCTTT.

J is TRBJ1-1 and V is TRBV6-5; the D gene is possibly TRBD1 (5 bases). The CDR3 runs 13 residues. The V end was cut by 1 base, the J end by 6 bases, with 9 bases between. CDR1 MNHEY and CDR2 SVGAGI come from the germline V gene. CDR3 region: CASSYYVGAEAFF. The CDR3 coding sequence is TGTGCCAGCAGTTACTACGTGGGGGCTGAAGCTTTCTTT.

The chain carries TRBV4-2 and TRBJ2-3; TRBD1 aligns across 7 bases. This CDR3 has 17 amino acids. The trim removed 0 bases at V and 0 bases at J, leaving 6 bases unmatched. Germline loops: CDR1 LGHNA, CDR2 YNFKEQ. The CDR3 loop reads CASSQDGTAKSTDTQYF. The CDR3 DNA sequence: TGTGCCAGCAGCCAAGATGGGACAGCAAAAAGCACAGATACGCAGTATTTT.

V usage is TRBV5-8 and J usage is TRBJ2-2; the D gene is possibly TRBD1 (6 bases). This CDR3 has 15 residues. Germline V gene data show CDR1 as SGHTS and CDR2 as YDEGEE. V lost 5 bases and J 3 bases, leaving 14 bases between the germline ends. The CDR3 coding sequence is TGTGCCAGCAGTTTTGGAACAGGGTACACCGGGGAGCTGTTTTTT. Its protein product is CASSFGTGYTGELFF.

In nucleotides, the CDR3 is TGTGCCAGCATCTTGTTAGAGGGACTGCCGAACACTGAAGCTTTCTTT. The encoded protein is CASILLEGLPNTEAFF. This chain links TRBV7-8 with TRBJ1-1; D possibly corresponds to TRBD1 (5 bases). The V gene lost 7 bases and the J gene lost 1 base, with 19 bases spanning the gap. CDR1 SGHVS and CDR2 FQNEAQ come from the germline V gene. This CDR3 contains 16 residues.